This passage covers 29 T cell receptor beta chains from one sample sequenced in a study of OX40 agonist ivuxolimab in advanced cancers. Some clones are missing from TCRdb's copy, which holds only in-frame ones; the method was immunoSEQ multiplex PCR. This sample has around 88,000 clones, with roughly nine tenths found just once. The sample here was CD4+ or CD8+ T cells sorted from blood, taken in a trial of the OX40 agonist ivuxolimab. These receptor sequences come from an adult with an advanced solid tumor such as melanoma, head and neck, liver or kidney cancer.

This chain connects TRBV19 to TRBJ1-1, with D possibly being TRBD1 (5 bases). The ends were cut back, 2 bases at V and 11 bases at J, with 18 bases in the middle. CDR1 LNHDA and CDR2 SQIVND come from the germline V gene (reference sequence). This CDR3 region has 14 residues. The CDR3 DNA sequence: TGTGCCAGTAGTATACTACAAAATCCTCAGGGCGCTTTCTTT. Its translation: CASSILQNPQGAFF.

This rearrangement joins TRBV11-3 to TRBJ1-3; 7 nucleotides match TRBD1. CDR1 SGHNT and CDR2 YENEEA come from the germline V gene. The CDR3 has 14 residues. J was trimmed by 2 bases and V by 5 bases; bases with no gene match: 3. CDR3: CASSHTGAGNTIYF. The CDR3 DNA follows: TGTGCCAGCAGCCACACAGGGGCTGGAAACACCATATATTTT. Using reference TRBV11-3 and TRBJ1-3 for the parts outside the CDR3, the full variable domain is EAGVVQSPRYKIIEKKQPVAFWCNPISGHNTLYWYLQNLGQGPELLIRYENEEAVDDSQLPKDRFSAERLKGVDSTLKIQPAELGDSAVYLCASSHTGAGNTIYFGEGSWLTVV.

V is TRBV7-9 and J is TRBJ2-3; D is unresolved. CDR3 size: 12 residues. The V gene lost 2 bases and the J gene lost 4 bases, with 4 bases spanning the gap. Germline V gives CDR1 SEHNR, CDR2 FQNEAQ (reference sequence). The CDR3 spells CASSLTADTQYF. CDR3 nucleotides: TGTGCCAGCAGCTTAACAGCAGATACGCAGTATTTT.

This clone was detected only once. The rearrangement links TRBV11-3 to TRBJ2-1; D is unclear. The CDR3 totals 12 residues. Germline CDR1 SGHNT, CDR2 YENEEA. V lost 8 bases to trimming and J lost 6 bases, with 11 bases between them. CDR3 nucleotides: TGTGCCAGCGGGCGCGGCACCAATGAGCAGTTCTTC. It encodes CASGRGTNEQFF.

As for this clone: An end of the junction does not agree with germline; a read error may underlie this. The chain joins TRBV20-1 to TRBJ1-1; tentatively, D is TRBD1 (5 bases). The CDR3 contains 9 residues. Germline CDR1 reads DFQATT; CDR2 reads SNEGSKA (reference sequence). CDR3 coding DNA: TGCAGTGTTGGGACCCCAACCGCGTTT. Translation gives CSVGTPTAF.

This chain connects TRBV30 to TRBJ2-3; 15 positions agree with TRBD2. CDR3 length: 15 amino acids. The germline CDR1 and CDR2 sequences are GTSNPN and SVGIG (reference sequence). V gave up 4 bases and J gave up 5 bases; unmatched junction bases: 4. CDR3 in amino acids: CAWTGLAGGIDTQYF. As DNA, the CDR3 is TGTGCCTGGACGGGACTAGCGGGGGGTATAGATACGCAGTATTTT.

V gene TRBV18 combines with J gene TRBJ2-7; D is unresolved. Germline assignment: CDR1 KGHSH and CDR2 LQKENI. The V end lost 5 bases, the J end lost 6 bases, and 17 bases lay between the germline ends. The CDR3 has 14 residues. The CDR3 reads CASSAPATLLEQYF. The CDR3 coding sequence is TGTGCCAGCTCAGCCCCGGCAACTCTTCTCGAGCAGTACTTC.

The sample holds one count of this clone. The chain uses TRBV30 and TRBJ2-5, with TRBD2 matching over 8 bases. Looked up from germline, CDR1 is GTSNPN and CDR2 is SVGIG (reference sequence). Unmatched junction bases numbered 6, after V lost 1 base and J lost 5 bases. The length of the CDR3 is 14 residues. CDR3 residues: CAWSGGTGGETQYF. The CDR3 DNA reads TGTGCCTGGAGTGGTGGTACGGGGGGGGAGACCCAGTACTTC.

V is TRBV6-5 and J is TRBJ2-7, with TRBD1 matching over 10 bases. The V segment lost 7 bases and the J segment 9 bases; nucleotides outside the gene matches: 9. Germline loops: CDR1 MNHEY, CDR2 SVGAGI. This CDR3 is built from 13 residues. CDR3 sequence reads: CASMTGGMTRQYF. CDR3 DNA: TGTGCCAGCATGACAGGGGGCATGACGCGGCAGTACTTC.

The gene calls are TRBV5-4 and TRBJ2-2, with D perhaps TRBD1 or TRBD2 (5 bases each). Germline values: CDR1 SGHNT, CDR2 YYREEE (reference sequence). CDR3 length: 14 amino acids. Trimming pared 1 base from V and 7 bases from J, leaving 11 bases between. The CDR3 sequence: CASSLLGVGGELFF. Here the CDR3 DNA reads TGTGCCAGCAGCTTGTTGGGGGTGGGCGGGGAGCTGTTTTTT.

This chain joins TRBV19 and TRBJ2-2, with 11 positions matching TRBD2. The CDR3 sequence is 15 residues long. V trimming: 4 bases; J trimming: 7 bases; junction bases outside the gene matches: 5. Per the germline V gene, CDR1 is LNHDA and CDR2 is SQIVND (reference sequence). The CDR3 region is CASSRLAGRVGELFF. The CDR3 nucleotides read TGTGCCAGTAGTAGACTAGCGGGGAGAGTCGGGGAGCTGTTTTTT.

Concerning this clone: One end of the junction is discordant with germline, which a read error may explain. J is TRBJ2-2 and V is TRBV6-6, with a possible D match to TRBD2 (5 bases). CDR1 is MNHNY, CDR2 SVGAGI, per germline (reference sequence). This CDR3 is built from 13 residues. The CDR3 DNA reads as TGTGTCAGCACGAGGGCCAACACCGGGGAGCTGTTTTTT. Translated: CVSTRANTGELFF.

Written as DNA, the CDR3 is TGTGCCAGCAGTTCGTTGGGGGCCAACGTCCTGACTTTC. It codes for CASSSLGANVLTF. The chain links TRBV6-5 to TRBJ2-6; no clear D. The germline CDR1 and CDR2 sequences are MNHEY and SVGAGI. This CDR3 has 13 amino acids. Trimming shortened V by 4 bases and J by 4 bases, and 5 bases separated the two germline ends.

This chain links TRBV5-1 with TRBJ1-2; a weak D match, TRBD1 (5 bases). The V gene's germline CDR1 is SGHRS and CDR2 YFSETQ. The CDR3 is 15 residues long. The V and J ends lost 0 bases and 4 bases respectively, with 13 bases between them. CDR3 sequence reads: CASSLASGRGYGYTF. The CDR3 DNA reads TGCGCCAGCAGCTTGGCTTCAGGGAGAGGCTATGGCTACACCTTC.

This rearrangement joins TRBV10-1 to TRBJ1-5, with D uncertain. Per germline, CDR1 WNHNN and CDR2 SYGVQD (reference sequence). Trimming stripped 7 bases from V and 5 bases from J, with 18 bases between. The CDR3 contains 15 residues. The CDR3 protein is CASKFWREGDQPQHF. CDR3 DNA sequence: TGCGCCAGCAAGTTCTGGAGGGAAGGAGATCAGCCCCAGCATTTT.

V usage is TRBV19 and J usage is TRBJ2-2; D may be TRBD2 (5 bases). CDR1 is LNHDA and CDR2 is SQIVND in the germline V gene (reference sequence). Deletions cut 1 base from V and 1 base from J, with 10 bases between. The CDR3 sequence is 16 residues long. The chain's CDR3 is CASSIGFGENTGELFF. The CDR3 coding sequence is TGTGCCAGTAGTATAGGGTTCGGGGAGAACACCGGGGAGCTGTTTTTT.

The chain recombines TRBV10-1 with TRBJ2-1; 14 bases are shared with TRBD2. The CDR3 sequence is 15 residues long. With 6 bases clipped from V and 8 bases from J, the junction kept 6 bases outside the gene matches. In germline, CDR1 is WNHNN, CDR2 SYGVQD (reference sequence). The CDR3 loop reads CASSPGTSGSDEQFF. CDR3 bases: TGCGCCAGCAGCCCCGGGACTAGCGGGAGCGATGAGCAGTTCTTC.

The CDR3 is CASSPNRGSYQETQYF. As DNA, the CDR3 is TGCGCCAGCAGTCCCAACAGGGGCTCGTACCAAGAGACCCAGTACTTC. The V call is TRBV23-1, the J call TRBJ2-5; 7 bases align to TRBD1. TRBV23-1 has ORF status, its function being uncertain. CDR3 length: 16 amino acids. The V and J ends lost 4 bases and 0 bases, in that order; junction bases with no gene match: 8.

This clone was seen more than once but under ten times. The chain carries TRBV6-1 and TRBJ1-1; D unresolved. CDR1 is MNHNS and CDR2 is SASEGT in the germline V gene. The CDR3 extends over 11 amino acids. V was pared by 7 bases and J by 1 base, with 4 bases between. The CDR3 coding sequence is TGTGCCAGCACCGCGAACACTGAAGCTTTCTTT. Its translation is CASTANTEAFF.

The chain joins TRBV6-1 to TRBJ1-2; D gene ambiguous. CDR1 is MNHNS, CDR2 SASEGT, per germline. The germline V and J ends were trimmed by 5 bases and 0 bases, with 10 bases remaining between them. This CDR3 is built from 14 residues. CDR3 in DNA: TGTGCCAGCAGTTTTAAGACTTCTAACTATGGCTACACCTTC. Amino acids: CASSFKTSNYGYTF.

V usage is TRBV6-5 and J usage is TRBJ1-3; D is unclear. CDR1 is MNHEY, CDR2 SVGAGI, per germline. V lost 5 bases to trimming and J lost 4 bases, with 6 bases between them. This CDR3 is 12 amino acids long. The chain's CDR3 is CASSARGNTIYF. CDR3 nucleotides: TGTGCCAGCAGTGCTAGGGGAAACACCATATATTTT.

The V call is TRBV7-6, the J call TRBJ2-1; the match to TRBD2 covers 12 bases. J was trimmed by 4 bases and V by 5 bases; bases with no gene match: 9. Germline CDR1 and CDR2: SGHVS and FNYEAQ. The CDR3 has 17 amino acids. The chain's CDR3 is CASSPRTSGEIYNEQFF. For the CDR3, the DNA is TGTGCCAGCAGCCCGCGGACTAGCGGGGAGATTTACAATGAGCAGTTCTTC.

The CDR3 loop is CSVENTEAFF. The CDR3 DNA reads as TGCAGCGTTGAGAACACTGAAGCTTTCTTT. The V gene is TRBV29-1, the J gene TRBJ1-1; the D is unclear. V was clipped by 3 bases and J by 1 base, with 0 bases between them. The CDR3 contains 10 residues. Germline CDR1 is SQVTM and CDR2 is ANQGSEA.

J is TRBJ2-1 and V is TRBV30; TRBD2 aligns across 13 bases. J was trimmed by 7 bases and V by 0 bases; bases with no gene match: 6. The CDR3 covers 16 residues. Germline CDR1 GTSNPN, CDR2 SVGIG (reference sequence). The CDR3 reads CAWSVGRTSGSNEQFF. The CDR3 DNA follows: TGTGCCTGGAGTGTAGGTCGGACTAGCGGGAGTAATGAGCAGTTCTTC.

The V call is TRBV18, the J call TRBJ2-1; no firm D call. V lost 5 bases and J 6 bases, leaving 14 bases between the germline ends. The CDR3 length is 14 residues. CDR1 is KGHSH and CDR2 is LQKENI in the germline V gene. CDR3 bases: TGTGCCAGCTCATCAAGTAAGGTGTTCAATGAGCAGTTCTTC. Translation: CASSSSKVFNEQFF.

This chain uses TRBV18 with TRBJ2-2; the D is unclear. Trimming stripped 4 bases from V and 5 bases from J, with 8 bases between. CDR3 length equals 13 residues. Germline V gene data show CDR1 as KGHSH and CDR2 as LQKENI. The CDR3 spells CASSLKETGELFF. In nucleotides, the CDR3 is TGTGCCAGCTCACTTAAAGAGACCGGGGAGCTGTTTTTT. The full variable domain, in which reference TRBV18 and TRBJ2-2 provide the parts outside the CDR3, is NAGVMQNPRHLVRRRGQEARLRCSPMKGHSHVYWYRQLPEEGLKFMVYLQKENIIDESGMPKERFSAEFPKEGPSILRIQQVVRGDSAAYFCASSLKETGELFFGEGSRLTVL.

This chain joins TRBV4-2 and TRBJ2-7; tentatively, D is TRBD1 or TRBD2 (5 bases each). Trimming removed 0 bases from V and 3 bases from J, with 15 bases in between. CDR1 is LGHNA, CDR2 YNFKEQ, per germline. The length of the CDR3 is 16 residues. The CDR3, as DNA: TGTGCCAGCAGCCAAGACGACAGCCGAGGGAACTACGAGCAGTACTTC. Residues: CASSQDDSRGNYEQYF.

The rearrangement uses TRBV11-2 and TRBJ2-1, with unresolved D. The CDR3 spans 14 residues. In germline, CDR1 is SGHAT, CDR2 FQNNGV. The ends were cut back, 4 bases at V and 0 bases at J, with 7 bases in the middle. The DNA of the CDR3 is TGTGCCAGCAGCTCGTTGGGCTCCTACAATGAGCAGTTCTTC. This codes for CASSSLGSYNEQFF.

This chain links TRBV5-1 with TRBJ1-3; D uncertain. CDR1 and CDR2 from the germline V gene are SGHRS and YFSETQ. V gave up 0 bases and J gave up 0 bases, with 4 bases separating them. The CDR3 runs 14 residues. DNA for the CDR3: TGCGCCAGCAGCTTGGATAGCTCTGGAAACACCATATATTTT. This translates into CASSLDSSGNTIYF.